Shown below are 15 T cell receptor beta chains from a single sample sequenced in a study of tumour-infiltrating T cells in Burkitt lymphoma. Sequenced by immunoSEQ multiplex PCR; TCRdb stores in-frame clones only, minus some. In the table there are approximately 46,000 clones, roughly 31% of which are singletons. Sequencing was carried out using tumor tissue. The source of these receptors is a human donor with Burkitt lymphoma.

The J gene is TRBJ1-2, the V gene TRBV4-1; 8 bases align to TRBD1. V lost 3 bases and J lost 4; bases outside the gene matches: 4. The germline V gene has CDR1 MGHRA and CDR2 YSYEKL. The CDR3 contains 14 residues. DNA for the CDR3: TGCGCCAGCAGCCATCCCGGACAGGGCTATGGCTACACCTTC. It is translated as CASSHPGQGYGYTF.

The chain combines TRBV7-9 with TRBJ1-6; D is unresolved. V lost 5 bases and J 8 bases, leaving 16 bases between the germline ends. In germline, CDR1 is SEHNR, CDR2 FQNEAQ (reference sequence). The CDR3 extends over 15 amino acids. CDR3 nucleotide sequence: TGTGCCAGCAGCCTGACGGTCTTGGCGGATTCACCCCTCCACTTT. Translated, it gives CASSLTVLADSPLHF.

The chain couples TRBV10-3 to TRBJ2-3, with a tentative D call TRBD1 (7 bases). With 6 bases removed from V and 0 bases from J, the gap between germline ends came to 13 bases. This CDR3 contains 15 residues. Germline V gene sequence: CDR1 ENHRY, CDR2 SYGVKD. The CDR3 nucleotides are TGTGCCATCAGGGCGACAGGGACTAGCACAGATACGCAGTATTTT. Translating gives CAIRATGTSTDTQYF.

CDR3 in DNA: TGTGCCAGCAGCTCGTACCAAGAGACCCAGTACTTC. Translation: CASSSYQETQYF. V gene TRBV5-4 combines with J gene TRBJ2-5; D remains ambiguous. V was pared by 3 bases and J by 0 bases, with 3 bases between. CDR1 is SGHNT, CDR2 YYREEE, per germline (reference sequence). The CDR3 length is 12 residues. Full variable domain (remainder filled in from reference TRBV5-4 and TRBJ2-5): ETGVTQSPTHLIKTRGQQVTLRCSSQSGHNTVSWYQQALGQGPQFIFQYYREEENGRGNFPPRFSGLQFPNYSSELNVNALELDDSALYLCASSSYQETQYFGPGTRLLVL.

The chain uses TRBV6-1 and TRBJ2-2, with D possibly matching TRBD2 (5 bases). This CDR3 contains 11 residues. Germline V gives CDR1 MNHNS, CDR2 SASEGT. The V gene lost 7 bases and the J gene lost 6 bases, with 6 bases spanning the gap. The CDR3 spells CASKRAGELFF. CDR3 DNA: TGTGCCAGCAAGAGGGCCGGGGAGCTGTTTTTT.

The V gene is TRBV7-2, the J gene TRBJ2-1; the D gene is possibly TRBD1 (5 bases). V was shortened by 5 bases and J by 6 bases, with 23 bases between the two germline ends. This CDR3 is built from 17 residues. Germline CDR1 SGHTA, CDR2 FQGNSA. The CDR3 here is CASSRGTMTLGLNEQFF. Here the CDR3 DNA reads TGTGCCAGCAGCCGCGGAACGATGACCCTGGGGCTCAATGAGCAGTTCTTC.

The CDR3 bases are TGTGCCAGCAGCGGACAGGGAAATTCACCCCTCCACTTT. The encoded protein is CASSGQGNSPLHF. This chain uses TRBV7-2 with TRBJ1-6; TRBD1 aligns across 8 bases. V was clipped by 5 bases and J by 7 bases; unmatched bases: 1. CDR1 is SGHTA and CDR2 is FQGNSA in the germline V gene. The CDR3 contains 13 residues.

The chain joins TRBV19 to TRBJ2-5, with 7 bases that match TRBD1. The CDR3 covers 13 residues. J lost 5 bases, V lost 4 bases, and 4 bases had no gene match. The germline V gene encodes CDR1 LNHDA and CDR2 SQIVND (reference sequence). This chain's CDR3 is CASSRQGWETQYF. In DNA form, the CDR3 reads TGTGCCAGTAGTAGACAGGGTTGGGAGACCCAGTACTTC.

The rearrangement uses TRBV19 and TRBJ2-5, with D possibly being TRBD2 (7 bases). The germline gives CDR1 LNHDA, CDR2 SQIVND (reference sequence). Deletions cut 4 bases from V and 6 bases from J, with 21 bases between. The CDR3 runs 16 residues. CDR3 region: CASSTSGMGGIKTQYF. The CDR3 bases are TGTGCCAGTAGTACGAGCGGGATGGGGGGCATAAAGACCCAGTACTTC.

V is TRBV5-1 and J is TRBJ1-1; TRBD1 matches at 9 bases. V dropped 4 bases and J dropped 1; count of bases not matched to a gene: 5. This CDR3 is built from 15 residues. Germline lookup yields CDR1 SGHRS and CDR2 YFSETQ. The CDR3 sequence: CASSRTGQGNTEAFF. The CDR3 bases are TGCGCCAGCAGCAGGACGGGACAGGGGAACACTGAAGCTTTCTTT.

The chain couples TRBV15 to TRBJ2-1; D not resolved. The CDR3 extends over 15 amino acids. The germline V and J ends were trimmed by 6 bases and 5 bases, with 17 bases remaining between them. CDR1 and CDR2 from the germline V gene are LNHNV and YYDKDF (reference sequence). For the CDR3, the DNA is TGTGCCACCAGAGGTGGGCAGAGCAGCAACAATGAGCAGTTCTTC. Translation: CATRGGQSSNNEQFF.

V and J are TRBV5-1 and TRBJ1-2, with a weak D call TRBD1 (5 bases). Trimming took 0 bases from V and 4 from J, leaving 13 bases between them. This CDR3 region has 15 residues. Germline lookup yields CDR1 SGHRS and CDR2 YFSETQ. The CDR3 bases are TGCGCCAGCAGCTTGGCGACAAGCGGGGCCTATGGCTACACCTTC. Amino acid sequence: CASSLATSGAYGYTF.

This clone was seen a few times. The chain uses TRBV18 and TRBJ2-3; TRBD2 matches at 8 bases. V lost 3 bases and J lost 5; bases outside the gene matches: 10. The CDR3 extends over 16 amino acids. In germline, CDR1 is KGHSH, CDR2 LQKENI. The CDR3 is CASSPLTGGGGDTQYF. CDR3 DNA sequence: TGTGCCAGCTCACCCCTTACCGGGGGGGGCGGAGATACGCAGTATTTT.

The V call is TRBV5-1, the J call TRBJ2-7; no definite D call. Per germline, CDR1 SGHRS and CDR2 YFSETQ. The CDR3 is 14 amino acids. The V end was cut by 0 bases, the J end by 5 bases, with 12 bases between. The CDR3 nucleotides read TGCGCCAGCAGCTTGGGCGCATTATGGGACGAGCAGTACTTC. It translates to CASSLGALWDEQYF.

This clone has a handful of counts. V and J are TRBV6-5 and TRBJ1-4; 9 bases are shared with TRBD1. The J segment lost 6 bases and the V segment lost 6 bases, leaving 8 bases of the junction unmatched. Germline V gene sequence: CDR1 MNHEY, CDR2 SVGAGI. The CDR3 consists of 15 residues. The CDR3 sequence is CASRNTGTGYEKLFF. CDR3 coding DNA: TGTGCCAGCAGAAATACAGGGACAGGGTATGAAAAACTGTTTTTT.